This T cell receptor beta chain was captured by sequencing in a study of T cells after yellow fever vaccination. Whole-study results and caveats: A weaker but faster secondary response was observed, peaking on day 5 versus 15. Researchers cautioned that FACS-sorted repertoires could harbor abundant clonotypes contaminating from the bulk population. Booster sampling recovered most clones from primary vaccination (roughly 96% CD4, approximately 88% CD8).

One entry per CDR3 protein, called by TCRdb with MiXCR from the 5' RACE reads. The data hold about 220,000 distinct CDR3 sequences, with 3% to 4% observed a single time. This clonotype was detected ten times or more. What it recognizes is unknown. The CDR3 spans 17 residues. Germline trimming cut 3 bases from V and 2 bases from J; bases unmatched to any gene: 7. From germline, CDR1 is ENHRY and CDR2 SYGVKD. The input for sequencing was CD4+ T cells sorted from PBMCs, taken 10 days after the yellow fever booster vaccination. V and J are TRBV10-3 and TRBJ2-6, with 7 bases identical to TRBD2. This TCR was recovered from a man younger than 35 who received the YFV17D yellow fever vaccine. The CDR3 coding sequence is TGTGCCATCAGTGAAAGGGAGGGTAATGCTGGGGCCAACGTCCTGACTTTC. It specifies CAISEREGNAGANVLTF.